Listed below are T cell receptor beta chains from one sample, sequenced in a study of T cells in Graves' hyperthyroidism and ophthalmopathy. TCRdb analysed the multiplex PCR reads with MiXCR anew, one entry per CDR3 protein. This sample has hundreds of thousands of distinct CDR3 sequences; more than 12% occur once, and the top ten carry approximately 13%. The sample consisted of blood. The receptors shown here come from a woman aged 45-65 years with Graves' ophthalmopathy. Both conserved end residues are part of each CDR3. A D gene is named only where the DNA matches it firmly. The size entry is marked missing in some rows and otherwise reads once, few, many or a size class.

NA	TRBJ2-1	many	TRBV7-3	TGTGCCAAGCCCAAGGGGCGTGGGTACAATGAGCAGTTCTTC	CAKPKGRGYNEQFF
NA	TRBJ2-7	many	TRBV12-3/TRBV12-4	TGTGCCAGCACCATAGGGGGGTCCGAGCAGTACTTC	CASTIGGSEQYF
TRBD2	TRBJ2-5	NA	TRBV7-9	TGTGCCAGTTCTAGCGGGAGTTTGGAGACCCAGTACTTC	CASSSGSLETQYF
NA	TRBJ1-6	many	TRBV12-3/TRBV12-4	TGTGCCAGCTATCGGTGGGGGTCACCCCTCCACTTT	CASYRWGSPLHF
NA	TRBJ2-3	many	TRBV24-1	TGTGCCACCAGTGGCGGAGGGAGTCGCACAGATACGCAGTATTTT	CATSGGGSRTDTQYF
TRBD1	TRBJ1-5	NA	TRBV10-1	TGCGCCAGCACCGGGACAGCCATGGGTCAGCCCCAGCATTTT	CASTGTAMGQPQHF
TRBD2	TRBJ2-7	few	TRBV28	TGTGCCAGCAGTTCTAGGGGAGGGATCTACGAGCAGTACTTC	CASSSRGGIYEQYF
NA	TRBJ2-4	NA	TRBV10-3	TGTGCCATCAGTTACAGAGTAACTCTAGCCAAAAACATTCAGTACTTC	CAISYRVTLAKNIQYF
NA	TRBJ2-7	many	TRBV24-1	TGTGCCACCTCACCGCGGGGTTCTTACGAGCAGTACTTC	CATSPRGSYEQYF
TRBD2	TRBJ2-5	many	TRBV20-1	TGCAGTGCTAGGAATTTGCTAGCGGGAGGGCCGACAGAGACCCAGTACTTC	CSARNLLAGGPTETQYF
TRBD2	TRBJ2-7	many	TRBV5-1	TGCGCCAGCAGCGTCACTAGCGGGAGGCCCCACGAGCAGTACTTC	CASSVTSGRPHEQYF
TRBD1	TRBJ1-2	many	TRBV5-1	TGCGCCAGCAGCTTCTCCGGGACAGCTAACTATGGCTACACCTTC	CASSFSGTANYGYTF
TRBD2	TRBJ2-1	NA	TRBV7-2	TGTGCCAGCAGCTGGACTAGCGGGAACAACAATGAGCAGTTCTTC	CASSWTSGNNNEQFF
NA	TRBJ1-6	many	TRBV11-2	TGTGCCAGCAGCTTAGATCTCGGCCGCCGTTCACCCCTCCACTTT	CASSLDLGRRSPLHF
TRBD1	TRBJ2-2	many	TRBV5-1	TGCGCCAGCAGCTTGGCGGGACAGGGATCCGCCACCGGGGAGCTGTTTTTT	CASSLAGQGSATGELFF
NA	TRBJ2-5	once	TRBV25-1	TGTGCCAGCAGTGAATATAACCGGGGGGCTGAGACCCAGTACTTC	CASSEYNRGAETQYF
TRBD2	TRBJ2-3	NA	TRBV12-3/TRBV12-4	TGTGCCAGCAGCGGACTAGCGAGAGGGCCAGATACGCAGTATTTT	CASSGLARGPDTQYF
NA	TRBJ1-1	many	TRBV27	TGTGCCAGCACCACAAACCACCCCCGGGACCGAGCTTTCTTT	CASTTNHPRDRAFF
NA	TRBJ2-7	many	TRBV28	TGTGCCAGCAGTTTACGGCACCCAACCTACGAGCAGTACTTC	CASSLRHPTYEQYF
TRBD2	TRBJ2-3	many	TRBV24-1	TGTGCCACCAGTGATTTACAGCGGGGGACTAGCACAGATACGCAGTATTTT	CATSDLQRGTSTDTQYF
NA	TRBJ2-7	many	TRBV7-2	TGTGCCAGCAGCTTAGAGAGACTCTATTACTACGAGCAGTACTTC	CASSLERLYYYEQYF
NA	TRBJ1-3	NA	TRBV4-1	TGCGCCAGCAGCAGGATCGGGAGCAGAATCGGAAACACCATATATTTT	CASSRIGSRIGNTIYF
TRBD2	TRBJ2-3	few	TRBV4-3	TGCGCCAGCAGCATACAGGGACTAGCGGGAGTGGGAGATACGCAGTATTTT	CASSIQGLAGVGDTQYF
NA	TRBJ2-7	many	TRBV28	TGTGCCAGCAGTACTACTACAAGCGAGCAGTACTTC	CASSTTTSEQYF
TRBD2	TRBJ2-7	NA	TRBV24-1	TGTGCCACCAGTGATCCCGCGGGGGGGGCCGAGCAGTACTTC	CATSDPAGGAEQYF
NA	TRBJ2-1	many	TRBV7-3	TGTGCCAGCAGCTTAAGCTCGAGACTTCTCTACAATGAGCAGTTCTTC	CASSLSSRLLYNEQFF
TRBD2	TRBJ2-1	many	TRBV5-1	TGCGCCAGCAGCGCGGATCTAGCGGGAGGAATCGATGAGCAGTTCTTC	CASSADLAGGIDEQFF
NA	TRBJ2-7	many	TRBV29-1	TGCAGCGTTGAGATCGGAGAAGACGAGCAGTACTTC	CSVEIGEDEQYF
NA	TRBJ1-2	many	TRBV2	TGTGCCAGCAGTGAAAGGGTACCCCTCTATGGCTACACCTTC	CASSERVPLYGYTF
NA	TRBJ1-4	few	TRBV19	TGTGCCAGTAGGAGCGGCCTTGAGGGACTGTTTTTT	CASRSGLEGLFF
NA	TRBJ2-7	many	TRBV6-2/TRBV6-3	TGTGCCAGCAGAAACGGACTTTTTATTTACGAGCAGTACTTC	CASRNGLFIYEQYF
NA	TRBJ1-1	many	TRBV6-2/TRBV6-3	TGTGCCAGCAGTTCCCGGGACATCCTGCTCAACACTGAAGCTTTCTTT	CASSSRDILLNTEAFF
TRBD1	TRBJ1-3	few	TRBV6-6	TGTGCCAGCAGTTACTCGATACAGGGGGCGCTTAGTACTGGAAACACCATATATTTT	CASSYSIQGALSTGNTIYF
TRBD1	TRBJ1-6	many	TRBV28	TGTGCCAGCAATACGGGACAGGGGGATTCACCCCTCCACTTT	CASNTGQGDSPLHF
TRBD1	TRBJ1-1	many	TRBV12-3/TRBV12-4	TGTGCCAGCAGTCGGACAGGGGTGCTAAGGGCAGAGAAGAACACTGAAGCTTTCTTT	CASSRTGVLRAEKNTEAFF
TRBD2	TRBJ2-1	NA	TRBV9	TGTGCCAGCAGCGTAGTTTTTAGCGGGAGTGATGAGCAGTTCTTC	CASSVVFSGSDEQFF
TRBD1	TRBJ1-2	many	TRBV3-1	TGTGCCAGCAGCATAGGACAGGGGGCTAATGGCTACACCTTC	CASSIGQGANGYTF
TRBD1	TRBJ2-5	NA	TRBV15	TGTGCCACCAGCAGAACAACAGGGGGCTCCCACCAAGAGACCCAGTACTTC	CATSRTTGGSHQETQYF
TRBD1	TRBJ1-5	NA	TRBV4-3	TGCGCCAGCAGCCCCCTCGGACAGGGCGTCAGCAATCAGCCCCAGCATTTT	CASSPLGQGVSNQPQHF
NA	TRBJ2-3	few	TRBV29-1	TGCAGCGTTGTCGTGGGCACAGATACGCAGTATTTT	CSVVVGTDTQYF
TRBD2	TRBJ2-1	NA	TRBV9	TGTGCCAGCAGCGTCTTTAGCGGGAGCTCCTACAATGAGCAGTTCTTC	CASSVFSGSSYNEQFF
NA	TRBJ1-1	NA	TRBV19	TGTACCAGTAGTATGATGGGAGGCCGAACCGAAGCTTTCTTT	CTSSMMGGRTEAFF
NA	TRBJ1-6	few	TRBV7-2	TGTGCCAGCAGCTTGCTATATAATTCACCCCTCCACTTT	CASSLLYNSPLHF